The 17 T cell receptor beta chains reported below all come from one sample, sequenced in a study of T cell clonotyping in hematopoietic cell transplantation. The protocol was immunoSEQ multiplex PCR, while the TCRdb copy is restricted to in-frame clones and leaves out a portion. Of 4,500 to 6,500 clones in the sample, around 84% were seen once. Time point noted: recipient sample about 28 days before transplant, after cytoreduction. Sequencing was performed on peripheral blood mononuclear cells, taken before stem cell transplant. These receptor sequences come from a man between 60 and 75 years old with acute myeloid leukemia. Some clones in this sample may be carry-over from other donors' samples.

This clone was seen a single time. The chain uses TRBV30 and TRBJ2-5, with D perhaps being TRBD1 or TRBD2 (6 bases each). The CDR3 loop spans 13 amino acids. Per the germline V gene, CDR1 is GTSNPN and CDR2 is SVGIG (reference sequence). With 2 bases removed from V and 7 bases from J, the gap between germline ends came to 14 bases. This CDR3 reads CAWSRGDSPTQYF. The CDR3 DNA follows: TGTGCCTGGAGTAGGGGGGACTCCCCGACCCAGTACTTC.

The V and J genes are TRBV5-1 and TRBJ2-7; unclear D gene. Germline V lookup: CDR1 SGHRS, CDR2 YFSETQ. With 3 bases removed from V and 4 bases from J, the gap between germline ends came to 8 bases. There are 12 residues in the CDR3. The CDR3 reads CASSWAGYEQYF. The CDR3 DNA reads TGCGCCAGCAGCTGGGCTGGGTACGAGCAGTACTTC.

The genes are TRBV28 and TRBJ1-4; unclear D gene. Germline CDR1 MDHEN, CDR2 SYDVKM. V was cut by 7 bases and J by 4 bases, with 10 bases left in between. The CDR3 runs 13 residues. CDR3 sequence (DNA): TGTGCCAGCAAGGCAGGTTATAATGAAAAACTGTTTTTT. Translation gives CASKAGYNEKLFF.

This chain connects TRBV2 to TRBJ2-1; possible D gene TRBD2, 6 bases. The germline gives CDR1 SNHLY, CDR2 FYNNEI. The CDR3 runs to 13 residues. The ends were cut back, 5 bases at V and 10 bases at J, with 15 bases in the middle. The chain's CDR3 is CASSPQTSGEQFF. As DNA, the CDR3 is TGTGCCAGCAGTCCCCAGACTAGTGGCGAGCAGTTCTTC.

The V call is TRBV28, the J call TRBJ2-1; maybe TRBD1 (6 bases). The V gene lost 4 bases and the J gene lost 8 bases, with 21 bases spanning the gap. Germline V gene lookup returns CDR1 MDHEN and CDR2 SYDVKM. The CDR3 totals 16 residues. The CDR3 DNA is TGTGCCAGCAGTTCTTACCTTACGGACAGAGGGGATGAGCAGTTCTTC. This sequence encodes CASSSYLTDRGDEQFF.

The DNA for the CDR3 is TGTGCCAGCAGCTTGGACACGGAAATCGAGCAGTACTTC. Translated, it gives CASSLDTEIEQYF. The chain is built from TRBV5-6 and TRBJ2-5; no firm D call. The end of the DNA fits TRBJ2-7 better, so the J call may be wrong. The length of the CDR3 is 13 residues. The germline V gene has CDR1 SGHDT and CDR2 YYEEEE.

The chain carries TRBV11-2 and TRBJ1-1; 7 bases map to TRBD1. The CDR3 runs 14 residues. After removal of 5 bases from V and 0 bases from J, the junction contained 3 bases not matched to a gene. In germline, CDR1 is SGHAT, CDR2 FQNNGV. As DNA, the CDR3 is TGTGCCAGCAGCATGACAGGGCTGAACACTGAAGCTTTCTTT. Protein product: CASSMTGLNTEAFF.

The chain is built from TRBV12-5 and TRBJ2-1; D is ambiguous. V shed 6 bases and J shed 7 bases, with 4 bases lying between them. The germline gives CDR1 LGHNT, CDR2 FRNRAP. The CDR3 contains 10 residues. The CDR3 DNA sequence: TGTGCTAGTGGAAGGAATGAGCAGTTCTTC. Its protein product is CASGRNEQFF.

The V call is TRBV5-1, the J call TRBJ1-5; D is undetermined. Deletions cut 2 bases from V and 6 bases from J, with 12 bases between. This CDR3 has 14 amino acids. Germline CDR1 reads SGHRS; CDR2 reads YFSETQ. In DNA form, the CDR3 reads TGCGCCAGCAGCTTCGGAATGGAGCTTCAGCCCCAGCATTTT. It is translated as CASSFGMELQPQHF.

The chain carries TRBV7-2 and TRBJ2-2; 8 bases fit TRBD2. The CDR3 extends over 15 amino acids. Germline V gene lookup returns CDR1 SGHTA and CDR2 FQGNSA. The V and J ends lost 4 bases and 8 bases, in that order; junction bases with no gene match: 9. The CDR3 sequence is CASSWTGTRVGELFF. CDR3 in DNA: TGTGCCAGCAGCTGGACCGGGACTAGAGTTGGGGAGCTGTTTTTT.

This chain uses TRBV11-2 with TRBJ2-7, with D perhaps matching TRBD2 (7 bases). The germline V gene encodes CDR1 SGHAT and CDR2 FQNNGV. The V end was cut by 1 base, the J end by 3 bases, with 13 bases between. The CDR3 runs 15 residues. The CDR3 DNA sequence: TGTGCCAGCAGCTTAGGGGGGGGCGGAGGCTACGAGCAGTACTTC. Its translation is CASSLGGGGGYEQYF.

V is TRBV4-1 and J is TRBJ1-1; D call uncertain. Germline assignment: CDR1 MGHRA and CDR2 YSYEKL. The CDR3 is 15 residues long. The V end was cut by 0 bases, the J end by 2 bases, with 10 bases between. CDR3 DNA: TGCGCCAGCAGCCAAGAAGGCAGGCCCAACACTGAAGCTTTCTTT. Its translation is CASSQEGRPNTEAFF.

The chain joins TRBV4-1 to TRBJ1-3; D gene unclear. Germline V CDR1 and CDR2: MGHRA, YSYEKL. Trimming took 6 bases from V and 0 from J, leaving 9 bases between them. CDR3 length: 14 residues. DNA for the CDR3: TGCGCCAGCAGACCCCCGGGCTCTGGAAACACCATATATTTT. Translating gives CASRPPGSGNTIYF.

The chain joins TRBV28 to TRBJ1-2; no firm D call. Deletions cut 2 bases from V and 1 base from J, with 5 bases between. From germline, CDR1 is MDHEN and CDR2 SYDVKM. This CDR3 contains 13 residues. The CDR3 loop reads CASSLRSNYGYTF. CDR3 bases: TGTGCCAGCAGTTTACGTAGTAACTATGGCTACACCTTC.

This clone was seen once. V and J are TRBV11-3 and TRBJ1-1; D remains ambiguous. CDR1 and CDR2 from the germline V gene are SGHNT and YENEEA. V was pared by 3 bases and J by 5 bases, with 10 bases between. The CDR3 loop spans 13 amino acids. The CDR3 bases are TGTGCCAGCAGCTTTGGATCTACGACTGAAGCTTTCTTT. This encodes CASSFGSTTEAFF.

This chain connects TRBV19 to TRBJ1-1; D remains ambiguous. The CDR3 is made up of 13 amino acids. CDR1 is LNHDA and CDR2 is SQIVND in the germline V gene (reference sequence). Trimming removed 6 bases from V and 5 bases from J, with 13 bases in between. The chain's CDR3 is CASSTDLRTEAFF. The DNA of the CDR3 is TGTGCCAGTAGCACAGACTTGAGGACTGAAGCTTTCTTT.

The V and J genes are TRBV28 and TRBJ1-4, with TRBD1 matching 7 bases. Trimming removed 2 bases from V and 7 bases from J; junction bases left unmatched: 7. Germline V gene sequence: CDR1 MDHEN, CDR2 SYDVKM. CDR3 length: 15 residues. The CDR3 DNA reads as TGTGCCAGCAGTTTAGGAGGGGGCGAGGGTGAAAAACTGTTTTTT. As protein: CASSLGGGEGEKLFF.